The sequence of this T cell receptor beta chain was determined in a study of T cell changes during pregnancy in multiple sclerosis. The sample holds one count of this clone. Here immunoSEQ multiplex PCR was the method, and the copy in TCRdb shows in-frame clones only, minus some. The sample has 85,000 to 100,000 clones, about 92% seen once. Germline values: CDR1 SGHRS, CDR2 YFSETQ. J lost 1 base, V lost 3 bases, and 10 bases had no gene match. The CDR3 runs 17 residues. The material sequenced was peripheral blood, taken in the first trimester of pregnancy. The V gene is TRBV5-1, the J gene TRBJ1-3; 7 bases fit TRBD1. The origin of this receptor is a female donor with multiple sclerosis, enrolled in a pregnancy study. CDR3 protein: CASSYVTGASSGNTIYF. The CDR3 DNA reads TGCGCCAGCAGCTATGTAACAGGGGCCTCATCTGGAAACACCATATATTTT.